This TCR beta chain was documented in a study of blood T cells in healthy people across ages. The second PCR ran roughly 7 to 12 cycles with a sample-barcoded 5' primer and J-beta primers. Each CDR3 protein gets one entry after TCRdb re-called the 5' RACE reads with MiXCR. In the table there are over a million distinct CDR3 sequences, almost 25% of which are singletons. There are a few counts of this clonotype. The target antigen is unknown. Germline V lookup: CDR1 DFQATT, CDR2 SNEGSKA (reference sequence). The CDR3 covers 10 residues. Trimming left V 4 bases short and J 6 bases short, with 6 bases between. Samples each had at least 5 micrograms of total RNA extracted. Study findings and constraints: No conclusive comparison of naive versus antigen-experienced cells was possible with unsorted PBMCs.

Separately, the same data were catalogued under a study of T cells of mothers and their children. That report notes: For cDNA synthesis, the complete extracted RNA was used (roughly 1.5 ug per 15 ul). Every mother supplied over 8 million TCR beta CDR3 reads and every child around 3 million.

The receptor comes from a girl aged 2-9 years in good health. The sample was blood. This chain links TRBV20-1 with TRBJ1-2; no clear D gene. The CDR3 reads CSATEDGYTF. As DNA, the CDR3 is TGCAGTGCTACAGAGGATGGCTACACCTTC.